These 5 T cell receptor beta chains originate from one sample sequenced in a study of shared clonotypes between healthy human individuals (dated by TCRdb to about 2020). The library was prepared using the immunoSEQ multiplex PCR assay. The table was pulled from immuneACCESS by TCRdb, which kept in-frame rearrangements only. Such tables lose some clones; where checked, under half of the loss comes from unresolved V genes, and the rest has no known cause. This sample gives some 530,000 clones in total; more than 65% of them show up just once. Over 9.5% of the sample is taken by the ten largest. Input material: PBMCs. These TCRs come from a woman in her thirties or forties in good health. Some clones in this sample may be carry-over from other donors' samples.

The rearrangement joins TRBV6-6 to TRBJ1-1; D uncertain. Trimming pared 6 bases from V and 10 bases from J, leaving 12 bases between. The CDR3 has 11 amino acids. Germline V gene data show CDR1 as MNHNY and CDR2 as SVGAGI (reference sequence). The CDR3: CASRNEGGAFF. CDR3 DNA sequence: TGTGCCAGCAGGAACGAGGGCGGAGCTTTCTTT.

This clone appeared once. The same CDR3 can be traced to other DNA sequences in this sample. This rearrangement joins TRBV7-2 to TRBJ2-5; no reliable D call. The CDR3 covers 13 residues. Germline loops: CDR1 SGHTA, CDR2 FQGNSA. V lost 2 bases and J lost 4, with 8 bases in between. CDR3 nucleotides: TGTGCCAGCAGCTTATTAGGTGGAGAGACCCAGTACTTC. It codes for CASSLLGGETQYF.

DNA of the CDR3: TGTGCCAGCAGTTTTACTAGCGGGAGCTCCTACGAGCAGTACTTC. Translating it yields CASSFTSGSSYEQYF. The chain has TRBV27 and TRBJ2-7; 11 nucleotides match TRBD2. The CDR3 runs to 15 residues. V trimming: 3 bases; J trimming: 0 bases; junction bases outside the gene matches: 1. Germline CDR1 reads MNHEY; CDR2 reads SMNVEV (reference sequence).

The chain employs TRBV5-1 and TRBJ1-2; no clear D gene. CDR1 and CDR2 from the germline V gene are SGHRS and YFSETQ. V dropped 0 bases and J dropped 2 bases, with 11 bases sitting between them. The CDR3 is made up of 15 amino acids. The CDR3 sequence is CASSLDTGPNYGYTF. The CDR3 DNA follows: TGCGCCAGCAGCTTGGATACGGGCCCCAACTATGGCTACACCTTC.

This rearrangement joins TRBV10-3 to TRBJ2-1, with D perhaps matching TRBD2 (6 bases). The CDR3 is 14 amino acids. Trimming cost V 2 bases and J 13 bases, with 18 bases left between them. Per germline, CDR1 ENHRY and CDR2 SYGVKD. As DNA, the CDR3 is TGTGCCATCAGTGAGGGGAGTAGGGCGGGGTTCCAGTTCTTC. It codes for CAISEGSRAGFQFF.